Listed below are T cell receptor beta chains from one sample, sequenced in a study of cytomegalovirus exposure and HLA in healthy donors. The data were produced by immunoSEQ multiplex PCR, yet TCRdb's version contains in-frame clones alone and is incomplete. The table records approximately 120,000 clones, roughly 74% of them present only once. Sequencing was done on a sample of PBMCs. These TCRs come from a woman in her forties or fifties in good health and CMV-seropositive. The conserved cysteine and the conserved F or W are not part of the CDR3 here. Expanded clones get a size class; other rows say once, few or many, or leave the size out.

V gene: TRBV9
clone size: few
J gene: TRBJ1-2
CDR3 protein: ASSPRYHYGYT

V gene: TRBV5-6
clone size: .
J gene: TRBJ1-1
CDR3 protein: ASSLGTGGVNTEAF

V gene: TRBV6-6
clone size: .
J gene: TRBJ1-1
CDR3 protein: ASSPGTGGYDTEAF

V gene: TRBV7-2
clone size: .
J gene: TRBJ2-5
CDR3 protein: ASSLVIGGMGTQY

V gene: TRBV19
clone size: .
J gene: TRBJ2-7
CDR3 protein: ASSHETASSYEQY

V gene: TRBV5-6
clone size: .
J gene: TRBJ2-5
CDR3 protein: ASSPGQAQETQY

V gene: TRBV15
clone size: .
J gene: TRBJ2-1
CDR3 protein: ATSTSGVSSYNEQF

V gene: TRBV10-2
clone size: .
J gene: TRBJ2-7
CDR3 protein: ASSPGTENTYEQY

V gene: TRBV12-5
clone size: .
J gene: TRBJ2-2
CDR3 protein: ASGPGTGLVTGELF

V gene: TRBV5-1
clone size: .
J gene: TRBJ2-1
CDR3 protein: ASSLSGEQF